Listed below are T cell receptor beta chains from one sample, sequenced in a study of metastatic and nonmetastatic thyroid tumors. MiXCR was used by TCRdb to re-call the PCR reads. The data contain approximately 38,000 clones, roughly 33% of them singletons. The sequenced material came from tumor tissue. The receptors were sampled from a female donor with papillary thyroid cancer or a benign thyroid nodule (not recorded which). Some clones in this sample may be carry-over from other donors' samples. The CDR3 runs from the conserved cysteine through the conserved F or W. The D gene is left open where the match is weak. Rows give clone size only sometimes, using once, few, many, or a class for an expanded clone.

D	V	size	J	DNA	CDR3
NA	TRBV7-8	once	TRBJ2-3	TGTGCCAGCATGGGCAGGAAGACAGATACGCAGTATTTT	CASMGRKTDTQYF
TRBD1	TRBV12-3/TRBV12-4	NA	TRBJ1-2	TGTGCCAGCAGTTTAGGGGGACAGGGATCCTATGGCTACACCTTC	CASSLGGQGSYGYTF
NA	TRBV7-6	NA	TRBJ2-5	TGTGCCAGCAGCTCCAAGACCAACTGGGAGACCCAGTACTTC	CASSSKTNWETQYF
NA	TRBV11-1	NA	TRBJ2-3	TGTGCCAGCAGCTTATTTTCAGGGATGTGGACAGATACGCAGTATTTT	CASSLFSGMWTDTQYF
NA	TRBV27	NA	TRBJ2-3	TGTGCCAGCAGTTCCCATTATACAGATACGCAGTATTTT	CASSSHYTDTQYF
TRBD2	TRBV24-1	few	TRBJ2-5	TGTGCCACCAGTGACGGGGAATTTAAGCGGGAGGGCCCGGAGACCCAGTACTTC	CATSDGEFKREGPETQYF
TRBD1	TRBV6-2/TRBV6-3	NA	TRBJ2-1	TGTGCCAGCAGCAACCAGGACAGGCCGGGGCAGTTCTTC	CASSNQDRPGQFF
NA	TRBV2	NA	TRBJ2-3	TGTGCCAGCAGTCGGGGGTTTAGCACAGATACGCAGTATTTT	CASSRGFSTDTQYF
NA	TRBV6-2/TRBV6-3	NA	TRBJ2-7	TGTGCCAGCAGTCTCGGACGAGTTGCCGAGCAGTACTTC	CASSLGRVAEQYF
TRBD1	TRBV2	NA	TRBJ2-7	TGTGCCAGCGAAGGGACAGGGAGCTCCTACGAGCAGTACTTC	CASEGTGSSYEQYF
TRBD1	TRBV6-2/TRBV6-3	few	TRBJ1-6	TGTGCCAGCAGCCCCCTCAGTTGGGACAGGGGCGGGAATTCACCCCTCCACTTT	CASSPLSWDRGGNSPLHF
TRBD1	TRBV27	NA	TRBJ1-2	TGTGCCAGCAGTTTGGAGCCAATAACAGGGGCCTATGGCTACACCTTC	CASSLEPITGAYGYTF
TRBD2	TRBV20-1	NA	TRBJ2-3	TGCAGTGCTAGAGACCTAGCGGGAACCACAGATACGCAGTATTTT	CSARDLAGTTDTQYF
NA	TRBV11-1	NA	TRBJ1-1	TGTGCCAGCAGCTTATATCAGGGCCGCACACCTGAAGCTTTCTTT	CASSLYQGRTPEAFF
NA	TRBV20-1	NA	TRBJ2-2	TGCAGTGCTAGATGGTCTGGGGGTGGGGATACCGGGGAGCTGTTTTTT	CSARWSGGGDTGELFF
TRBD1	TRBV2	NA	TRBJ2-3	TGTGCCAGGGACGGAGCAACGGGACAGGGGGTTAGCACAGATACGCAGTATTTT	CARDGATGQGVSTDTQYF
NA	TRBV7-9	NA	TRBJ1-1	TGTGCCAGCAGACCAACAGGATTATCTGAAGCTTTCTTT	CASRPTGLSEAFF
TRBD1	TRBV7-2	few	TRBJ2-7	TGTGCCAGCAGCTTAACAGGGGGCAAGGAGCAGTACTTC	CASSLTGGKEQYF
NA	TRBV30	NA	TRBJ1-2	TGTGCCCGGAGTGTTAGGGATGGCTACACCTTC	CARSVRDGYTF
NA	TRBV6-4	few	TRBJ2-3	TGTGCCAGCAGTCGGGCAAGCACAGATACGCAGTATTTT	CASSRASTDTQYF
NA	TRBV12-3/TRBV12-4	NA	TRBJ1-5	TGTGCCAGCAGTTTCGGCGGACTCAATCAGCCCCAGCATTTT	CASSFGGLNQPQHF
NA	TRBV11-2	NA	TRBJ2-2	TGTGCCAGCAGCCTCGGGGGGCGCACCGGGGAGCTGTTTTTT	CASSLGGRTGELFF
TRBD1	TRBV18	NA	TRBJ1-4	TGTGCCAGCCAGACAGGGGCGGGAGAAAAACTGTTTTTT	CASQTGAGEKLFF
NA	TRBV28	NA	TRBJ2-7	TGTGCCAGCAGCTCGCCAGGGAAAAGCGACGAGCAGTACTTC	CASSSPGKSDEQYF
TRBD1	TRBV20-1	NA	TRBJ2-7	TGCAGTCCTCGGGACAGCAACTCCTACGAGCAGTACTTC	CSPRDSNSYEQYF
TRBD2	TRBV28	few	TRBJ2-2	TGTGCCAGCAGTACCGGGACTAGCGAGTACACCGGGGAGCTGTTTTTT	CASSTGTSEYTGELFF
TRBD1	TRBV4-3	NA	TRBJ1-2	TGCGCCAGCAGCCAAGAACCGACAGGGGGAGACTATGGCTACACCTTC	CASSQEPTGGDYGYTF
TRBD2	TRBV2	NA	TRBJ2-7	TGTGCCAGCAGTGTTGGCGGGTCCGGGGGGATCCCATACTCTACATATTTC	CASSVGGSGGIPYSTYF
NA	TRBV7-9	NA	TRBJ1-1	TGTGCCAGCAGGTTCGGGACCCAGGAAGCTTTCTTT	CASRFGTQEAFF
NA	TRBV15	few	TRBJ2-7	TGTGCCACCAGGTGGACAGCTGGTACCTACGAGCAGTACTTC	CATRWTAGTYEQYF
TRBD1	TRBV2	NA	TRBJ2-7	TGTGCCAGCACGCACGAGGGGGCAAGGCACGAGCAGTACTTC	CASTHEGARHEQYF
NA	TRBV6-1	few	TRBJ2-3	TGTGCCAGCAGTGAATCGCTCAGTAGGGCAGATACGCAGTATTTT	CASSESLSRADTQYF
TRBD1	TRBV6-2/TRBV6-3	few	TRBJ1-1	TGTGCCAGCAGTTACGTGAGGGGGCAAGGCACTGAAGCTTTCTTT	CASSYVRGQGTEAFF
TRBD2	TRBV19	few	TRBJ2-7	TGTGCCAGTAGTATCGTGCTAGCGGGTTCCTACGAGCAGTACTTC	CASSIVLAGSYEQYF